The 5 T cell receptor beta chains below all came from one sample that was sequenced in a study of cytomegalovirus exposure and HLA in healthy donors. Amplification used 60 Vbeta primers and 13 Jbeta primers. Sequencing used immunoSEQ multiplex PCR; TCRdb keeps in-frame clones, though not all of them. Of about 99,000 clones listed, roughly three quarters were seen once; the top ten hold around a tenth. The material sequenced was PBMCs. The receptors were gathered from a young woman in good health and CMV-seropositive.

The rearrangement uses TRBV29-1 and TRBJ2-7; D possibly corresponds to TRBD2 (5 bases). The CDR3 is 12 amino acids. Germline V gene sequence: CDR1 SQVTM, CDR2 ANQGSEA. The ends were cut back, 6 bases at V and 6 bases at J, with 15 bases in the middle. The CDR3 nucleotides read TGCAGCGTGGACCGCCCCGGAGGCGAGCAGTACTTC. Its protein is CSVDRPGGEQYF.

The rearrangement links TRBV5-6 to TRBJ2-5, with D unresolved. Judging by the DNA end, TRBJ2-7 fits better; the J call may be wrong. The CDR3 totals 13 residues. CDR1 SGHDT and CDR2 YYEEEE come from the germline V gene. The CDR3 loop reads CASSLALSYEQYF. The CDR3 DNA reads TGTGCCAGCAGCTTGGCACTTTCCTACGAGCAGTACTTC.

The chain is built from TRBV18 and TRBJ2-1, with a tentative D call TRBD2 (5 bases). V lost 2 bases and J 6 bases, leaving 14 bases between the germline ends. Germline CDR1 is KGHSH and CDR2 is LQKENI. The CDR3 consists of 15 residues. As DNA, the CDR3 is TGTGCCAGCTCACCAGGACTCACAGTCTTCAATGAGCAGTTCTTC. Translated: CASSPGLTVFNEQFF.

This chain connects TRBV19 to TRBJ2-4; 8 positions match TRBD1. Germline assignment: CDR1 LNHDA and CDR2 SQIVND (reference sequence). V was pared by 7 bases and J by 0 bases, with 8 bases of the junction left unmatched. This CDR3 region has 16 residues. CDR3 sequence reads: CASTVDRGLAKNIQYF. Written as DNA, the CDR3 is TGTGCCAGTACTGTAGACAGGGGTCTAGCCAAAAACATTCAGTACTTC.

The chain couples TRBV5-1 to TRBJ2-1; 13 bases are a match to TRBD2. V was pared by 4 bases and J by 7 bases, with 5 bases of the junction left unmatched. This CDR3 region has 15 residues. Germline lookup yields CDR1 SGHRS and CDR2 YFSETQ. In DNA, the CDR3 is TGCGCCAGCAGCACACTAGCGGGGGGGCAAAATGAGCAGTTCTTC. Its translation is CASSTLAGGQNEQFF. Drawing the rest from reference TRBV5-1 and TRBJ2-1, the complete variable domain is KAGVTQTPRYLIKTRGQQVTLSCSPISGHRSVSWYQQTPGQGLQFLFEYFSETQRNKGNFPGRFSGRQFSNSRSEMNVSTLELGDSALYLCASSTLAGGQNEQFFGPGTRLTVL.